This TCR beta chain was documented in a study of early T cells in non-severe SARS-CoV-2 infection. The overall study: The chains were unpaired, and the sequenced material was bulk RNA from unsorted whole blood.

Germline V gene data show CDR1 as MNHEY and CDR2 as SVGEGT. V dropped 2 bases and J dropped 0; count of bases not matched to a gene: 4. This CDR3 has 15 residues. This clonotype came up many times. Separate cDNA molecules each had unique molecular identifiers attached to them. Each CDR3 protein gets one entry after TCRdb re-called the 5' RACE reads with MiXCR. The data contain about 52,000 distinct CDR3 sequences, 6% to 7% of them singletons. Material: whole blood. V is TRBV6-2 or TRBV6-3 and J is TRBJ2-7; 7 bases agree with TRBD2. This receptor was identified in an adult who was a healthcare worker with PCR-confirmed SARS-CoV-2 infection or an uninfected control (not recorded which). CDR3 loop: CASSYEGGSSYEQYF. Here the CDR3 DNA reads TGTGCCAGCAGTTACGAGGGAGGGAGCTCCTACGAGCAGTACTTC.